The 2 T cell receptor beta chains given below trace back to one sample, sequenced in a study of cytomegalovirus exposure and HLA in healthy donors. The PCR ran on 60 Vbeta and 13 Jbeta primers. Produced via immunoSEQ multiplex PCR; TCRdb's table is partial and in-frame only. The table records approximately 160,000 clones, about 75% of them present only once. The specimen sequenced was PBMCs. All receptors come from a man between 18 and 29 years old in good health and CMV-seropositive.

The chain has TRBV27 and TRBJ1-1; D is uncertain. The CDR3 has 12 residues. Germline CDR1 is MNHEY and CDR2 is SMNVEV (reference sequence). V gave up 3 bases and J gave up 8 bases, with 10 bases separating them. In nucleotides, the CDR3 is TGTGCCAGCAGTTTGACGGGAGTAGAAGCTTTCTTT. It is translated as CASSLTGVEAFF.

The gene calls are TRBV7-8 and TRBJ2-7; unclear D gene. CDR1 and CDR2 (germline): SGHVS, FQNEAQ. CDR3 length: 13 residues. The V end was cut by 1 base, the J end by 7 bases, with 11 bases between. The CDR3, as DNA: TGTGCCAGCAGCTTAGGAGACACAAGAGAGCAGTACGTC. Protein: CASSLGDTREQYV.